The 30 T cell receptor beta chains listed next were all sequenced from one sample in a study of control samples from healthy donors and cancer patients. The method was immunoSEQ multiplex PCR; TCRdb's version includes in-frame clones alone and lacks a portion of them. The repertoire includes fewer than 200,000 clones, over 80% of them detected once, and about 1.6% sits in the top ten. The sequencing input was blood. These receptors all come from a man aged 18 to 30 in good health.

The chain is built from TRBV18 and TRBJ2-7; 11 bases match TRBD1. V lost 3 bases, J lost 6 bases, and 10 bases stayed unmatched. CDR3 length: 16 amino acids. CDR1 is KGHSH, CDR2 LQKENI, per germline. The CDR3 sequence: CASSPLGVGTGGEQYF. The CDR3 DNA follows: TGTGCCAGCTCACCGTTAGGGGTCGGGACAGGGGGCGAGCAGTACTTC.

This chain connects TRBV5-1 to TRBJ1-2; D is undetermined. The V and J ends lost 0 bases and 2 bases respectively, with 11 bases between them. The CDR3 contains 15 residues. Germline loops: CDR1 SGHRS, CDR2 YFSETQ. The CDR3 coding sequence is TGCGCCAGCAGCTTGGAGGGCAGCCAGAACTATGGCTACACCTTC. This gives the protein CASSLEGSQNYGYTF.

This clone appeared a single time. The chain combines TRBV3-1 (or the pseudogene TRBV3-2) with TRBJ2-2; 7 bases agree with TRBD1. Germline assignment: CDR1 LGHDT and CDR2 YNNKEL (reference sequence). Trimming took 6 bases from V and 3 from J; bases not matched to a gene: 4. CDR3 size: 14 residues. CDR3: CASSIDRDTGELFF. The CDR3 nucleotides are TGTGCCAGCAGTATCGACAGGGACACCGGGGAGCTGTTTTTT.

The rearrangement uses TRBV3-1 (or the pseudogene TRBV3-2) and TRBJ1-6, with TRBD1 matching 8 bases. J lost 10 bases, V lost 4 bases, and 9 bases had no gene match. In germline, CDR1 is LGHDT, CDR2 YNNKEL (reference sequence). CDR3 length: 15 amino acids. This CDR3 reads CASSLGTGGISPLHF. CDR3 DNA: TGTGCCAGCAGCCTCGGTACAGGGGGGATCTCACCCCTCCACTTT.

The chain recombines TRBV3-1 (or the pseudogene TRBV3-2) with TRBJ2-2, with D perhaps matching TRBD1 (5 bases). Germline V gene lookup returns CDR1 LGHDT and CDR2 YNNKEL (reference sequence). V was clipped by 6 bases and J by 1 base, with 9 bases between them. The CDR3 sequence is 14 residues long. CDR3: CASRQAGNTGELFF. DNA for the CDR3: TGTGCCAGCAGACAGGCAGGGAACACCGGGGAGCTGTTTTTT.

The CDR3 DNA follows: TGTGCCAGCAGCTTAAACCCCCCGGGGGCTGAAGCTTTCTTT. Translated: CASSLNPPGAEAFF. The gene calls are TRBV7-3 and TRBJ1-1; D may be TRBD1 (5 bases). Per the germline V gene, CDR1 is SGHTA and CDR2 is FQGTGA. The CDR3 totals 14 residues. Trimming left V 1 base short and J 6 bases short, with 12 bases between.

The genes are TRBV5-1 and TRBJ2-5, with TRBD1 matching over 10 bases. Germline V gene lookup returns CDR1 SGHRS and CDR2 YFSETQ. Losses at the gene ends were 4 bases for V and 3 bases for J; bases not matched to a gene: 3. CDR3 length equals 14 residues. The CDR3 spells CASSKGQGKETQYF. CDR3 sequence (DNA): TGCGCCAGCAGCAAGGGACAGGGGAAAGAGACCCAGTACTTC. The full variable domain, completed using reference TRBV5-1 and TRBJ2-5, is KAGVTQTPRYLIKTRGQQVTLSCSPISGHRSVSWYQQTPGQGLQFLFEYFSETQRNKGNFPGRFSGRQFSNSRSEMNVSTLELGDSALYLCASSKGQGKETQYFGPGTRLLVL.

The chain has TRBV6-5 and TRBJ2-1, with D perhaps TRBD2 (6 bases). Germline V CDR1 and CDR2: MNHEY, SVGAGI. V was shortened by 0 bases and J by 14 bases, with 17 bases between the two germline ends. This CDR3 comprises 14 residues. The CDR3 region has the DNA TGTGCCAGCAGTTACTCGGCTAGCGAACGGAGGGAGTTCTTC. Amino acid sequence: CASSYSASERREFF.

The CDR3 DNA follows: TGCGCCAGCAGCTTGGCCGGGGGGGTTTCCTACAATGAGCAGTTCTTC. Its protein product is CASSLAGGVSYNEQFF. The chain carries TRBV5-1 and TRBJ2-1; TRBD2 matches 8 bases. The CDR3 consists of 16 residues. V dropped 0 bases and J dropped 1; count of bases not matched to a gene: 3. From germline, CDR1 is SGHRS and CDR2 YFSETQ.

The CDR3 DNA follows: TGTGCCAGCACTCACAAGGGGAACACCGGGGAGCTGTTTTTT. It encodes CASTHKGNTGELFF. The chain couples TRBV2 to TRBJ2-2; D unresolved. V gave up 7 bases and J gave up 1 base, with 10 bases separating them. This CDR3 has 14 residues. Germline CDR1 is SNHLY and CDR2 is FYNNEI. The whole variable domain, filled in from reference TRBV2 and TRBJ2-2, reads EPEVTQTPSHQVTQMGQEVILRCVPISNHLYFYWYRQILGQKVEFLVSFYNNEISEKSEIFDDQFSVERPDGSNFTLKIRSTKLEDSAMYFCASTHKGNTGELFFGEGSRLTVL.

The DNA of the CDR3 is TGTGCCAGCAGCTTGGCCGGGGTATCGGAGTCACCCCTCCACTTT. Translation gives CASSLAGVSESPLHF. The chain joins TRBV5-5 to TRBJ1-6; no clear D gene. CDR1 is SGHKS and CDR2 is YYEKEE in the germline V gene (reference sequence). V lost 0 bases, J lost 10 bases, and 14 bases lay in between. This CDR3 has 15 residues.

J is TRBJ1-1 and V is TRBV5-5; 7 bases match TRBD1. Trimming cost V 2 bases and J 8 bases; bases outside gene matches: 15. The CDR3 runs 16 residues. Germline CDR1 is SGHKS and CDR2 is YYEKEE (reference sequence). CDR3 amino acids: CASSLGYGPGTAEAFF. In DNA form, the CDR3 reads TGTGCCAGCAGCTTAGGATACGGGCCAGGGACAGCCGAAGCTTTCTTT.

The rearrangement uses TRBV5-1 and TRBJ2-3, with D maybe TRBD1 (6 bases). CDR3 size: 14 residues. Germline loops: CDR1 SGHRS, CDR2 YFSETQ. Trimming cost V 0 bases and J 2 bases, with 7 bases left between them. The CDR3 nucleotides are TGCGCCAGCAGCTTGGACAGGGTCACAGATACGCAGTATTTT. As protein: CASSLDRVTDTQYF.

The V and J genes are TRBV5-4 and TRBJ2-7, with 7 bases that match TRBD1. The CDR3 contains 13 residues. V gave up 4 bases and J gave up 9 bases; unmatched junction bases: 10. CDR1 is SGHNT, CDR2 YYREEE, per germline (reference sequence). This CDR3 reads CASSRDSLDAQYF. CDR3 coding DNA: TGTGCCAGCAGCCGGGACAGTCTCGACGCGCAGTACTTC.

The chain links TRBV12-3 or TRBV12-4 to TRBJ1-1; 7 bases are a match to TRBD1. V trimming: 5 bases; J trimming: 8 bases; junction bases outside the gene matches: 2. This CDR3 has 11 residues. The CDR3 region is CASSLTGEAFF. The CDR3 nucleotides are TGTGCCAGCAGTCTGACAGGGGAAGCTTTCTTT.

The genes are TRBV25-1 and TRBJ2-5, with D perhaps matching TRBD1 or TRBD2 (5 bases each). The CDR3 is 13 residues long. Trimming stripped 4 bases from V and 5 bases from J, with 11 bases between. Germline V gives CDR1 MGHDK, CDR2 SYGVNS. The DNA of the CDR3 is TGTGCCAGCAGTGGGGGACCAGGGGAGACCCAGTACTTC. Amino acids: CASSGGPGETQYF. The complete variable domain, with remaining parts taken from reference TRBV25-1 and TRBJ2-5, reads EADIYQTPRYLVIGTGKKITLECSQTMGHDKMYWYQQDPGMELHLIHYSYGVNSTEKGDLSSESTVSRIRTEHFPLTLESARPSHTSQYLCASSGGPGETQYFGPGTRLLVL.

The chain couples TRBV6-1 to TRBJ2-7; TRBD1 might be the D (6 bases). This CDR3 region has 15 residues. CDR1 is MNHNS and CDR2 is SASEGT in the germline V gene. V gave up 3 bases and J gave up 4 bases, with 16 bases separating them. CDR3 coding DNA: TGTGCCAGCAGTGATTTCTGGACAGAGACTTACGAGCAGTACTTC. The encoded protein is CASSDFWTETYEQYF.

The V gene is TRBV5-4, the J gene TRBJ1-1; D call uncertain. This CDR3 region has 11 residues. Trimming pared 1 base from V and 3 bases from J, leaving 1 base between. Germline values: CDR1 SGHNT, CDR2 YYREEE (reference sequence). CDR3: CASSLHTEAFF. The CDR3 nucleotides read TGTGCCAGCAGCTTGCACACTGAAGCTTTCTTT. The whole variable domain, remainder taken from reference TRBV5-4 and TRBJ1-1, is ETGVTQSPTHLIKTRGQQVTLRCSSQSGHNTVSWYQQALGQGPQFIFQYYREEENGRGNFPPRFSGLQFPNYSSELNVNALELDDSALYLCASSLHTEAFFGQGTRLTVV.

This chain joins TRBV19 and TRBJ1-2, with 7 positions matching TRBD1. Germline-derived CDR1 and CDR2 are LNHDA and SQIVND (reference sequence). The V gene end was trimmed by 9 bases and the J gene end by 7 bases; junction bases not matched to a gene: 17. The CDR3 sequence is 15 residues long. The CDR3 loop reads CASIDRAGSGLGYTF. CDR3 DNA: TGTGCCAGCATTGACAGGGCGGGAAGCGGGCTTGGCTACACCTTC.

The chain employs TRBV4-1 and TRBJ2-1; 9 positions agree with TRBD2. With V trimmed by 4 bases and J by 5 bases, 3 bases remained unmatched. The CDR3 is 14 residues long. Per germline, CDR1 MGHRA and CDR2 YSYEKL. For the CDR3, the DNA is TGCGCCAGCAGCCGGGCGGGGGGGCACAATGAGCAGTTCTTC. Its translation is CASSRAGGHNEQFF.

This clone has a single count. The chain joins TRBV7-2 to TRBJ2-7; D gene unclear. Germline-derived CDR1 and CDR2 are SGHTA and FQGNSA. V shed 2 bases and J shed 2 bases, with 7 bases lying between them. CDR3 length: 13 amino acids. The CDR3 reads CASSLRPTYEQYF. The CDR3 DNA follows: TGTGCCAGCAGCTTACGGCCTACCTACGAGCAGTACTTC.

CDR3 DNA sequence: TGCGCCAGCAGCTTGGGGGTGGGGCGGGGGGGCCCCTACAATGAGCAGTTCTTC. Amino acid sequence: CASSLGVGRGGPYNEQFF. This chain uses TRBV5-1 with TRBJ2-1; 9 bases match TRBD2. With 0 bases clipped from V and 2 bases from J, the junction kept 9 bases outside the gene matches. CDR1 SGHRS and CDR2 YFSETQ come from the germline V gene. CDR3 size: 18 residues.

This clone was detected only a few times. The chain couples TRBV6-5 to TRBJ1-5, with a weak D call TRBD1 (6 bases). CDR1 is MNHEY and CDR2 is SVGAGI in the germline V gene. V gave up 4 bases and J gave up 4 bases, with 17 bases separating them. The CDR3 is 16 residues long. The CDR3 is CASSSTPGVGNQPQHF. The CDR3 DNA sequence: TGTGCCAGCAGTTCTACCCCAGGGGTCGGTAATCAGCCCCAGCATTTT.

The chain uses TRBV2 and TRBJ2-7; D ambiguous. The CDR3 contains 12 residues. The germline V and J ends were trimmed by 5 bases and 7 bases, with 12 bases remaining between them. CDR1 is SNHLY and CDR2 is FYNNEI in the germline V gene. The CDR3 reads CASSRVVSEQYF. CDR3 sequence (DNA): TGTGCCAGCAGTCGGGTAGTGAGTGAGCAGTACTTC.

The chain carries TRBV3-1 (or the pseudogene TRBV3-2) and TRBJ1-2; D remains unclear. In germline, CDR1 is LGHDT, CDR2 YNNKEL (reference sequence). The CDR3 consists of 14 residues. Trimming cost V 1 base and J 13 bases, with 19 bases left between them. The CDR3 reads CASSQGVRQAGFTF. The CDR3 bases are TGTGCCAGCAGCCAAGGAGTCCGTCAGGCCGGTTTCACCTTC.

J is TRBJ1-4 and V is TRBV30, with TRBD1 matching over 9 bases. After removal of 3 bases from V and 6 bases from J, the junction contained 5 bases not matched to a gene. Germline CDR1 and CDR2: GTSNPN and SVGIG (reference sequence). The CDR3 loop spans 14 amino acids. CDR3: CAWSRDRVDEKLFF. CDR3 DNA sequence: TGTGCCTGGAGCCGGGACAGGGTGGATGAAAAACTGTTTTTT.

The gene calls are TRBV2 and TRBJ1-1; TRBD1 might be the D (6 bases). Germline CDR1 reads SNHLY; CDR2 reads FYNNEI. V was pared by 7 bases and J by 10 bases, with 13 bases between. This CDR3 comprises 11 residues. The CDR3 reads CASTWQGRAFF. DNA of the CDR3: TGTGCCAGCACGTGGCAGGGGAGAGCTTTCTTT.

The sample holds one count of this clone. This sequence joins TRBV30 and TRBJ2-6; D gene unclear. The germline V gene encodes CDR1 GTSNPN and CDR2 SVGIG (reference sequence). Trimming took 7 bases from V and 0 from J, leaving 13 bases between them. The CDR3 totals 15 residues. The CDR3 spells CASGMLGSGANVLTF. In DNA form, the CDR3 reads TGTGCCTCGGGTATGTTAGGCTCTGGGGCCAACGTCCTGACTTTC.

The chain recombines TRBV12-3 or TRBV12-4 with TRBJ1-1; possibly TRBD1 for D (6 bases). The CDR3 sequence is 12 residues long. Trimming took 6 bases from V and 11 from J, leaving 16 bases between them. CDR3 amino acids: CASSPEQGLAFF. The CDR3 coding sequence is TGTGCCAGCAGCCCCGAACAGGGTCTTGCTTTCTTT.

This clone was seen just once. V gene TRBV12-3 or TRBV12-4 combines with J gene TRBJ2-1, with a possible D match to TRBD2 (5 bases). Trimming pared 4 bases from V and 10 bases from J, leaving 8 bases between. This CDR3 comprises 11 residues. The CDR3 bases are TGTGCCAGCAGTTACACGGGGGAGCAGTTCTTC. Translating it yields CASSYTGEQFF.